One sample yielded the 8 T cell receptor beta chains listed below, sequenced in a study of cytomegalovirus exposure and HLA in healthy donors. The PCR made use of 60 Vbeta and 13 Jbeta primers. Data came from immunoSEQ multiplex PCR; TCRdb stores just in-frame clones and leaves some out. The sample consists of about 160,000 clones, 79% of them appearing once. Sequenced sample: PBMCs. These receptors were collected from a man aged 35 to 55 in good health and CMV-seronegative.

The chain carries TRBV6-1 and TRBJ2-7; D may be TRBD1 (6 bases). CDR1 is MNHNS, CDR2 SASEGT, per germline. V was cut by 5 bases and J by 1 base, with 15 bases left in between. CDR3 length equals 15 residues. The CDR3 DNA follows: TGTGCCAGCAGTCAGCCGGGACACCTGTCCTACGAGCAGTACTTC. It yields the protein CASSQPGHLSYEQYF.

In this sample, this clone turned up once. CDR3 bases: TGCGCCAGCAGCTTGGATCAAGGGGGATCCTCACCCCTCCACTTT. Protein sequence: CASSLDQGGSSPLHF. The chain recombines TRBV5-1 with TRBJ1-6, with D perhaps matching TRBD1 (6 bases). V lost 0 bases and J lost 10, with 14 bases in between. CDR3 length equals 15 residues. Per the germline V gene, CDR1 is SGHRS and CDR2 is YFSETQ.

The gene calls are TRBV19 and TRBJ1-1, with D possibly matching TRBD1 (6 bases). The germline gives CDR1 LNHDA, CDR2 SQIVND (reference sequence). Trimming shortened V by 6 bases and J by 0 bases, and 20 bases separated the two germline ends. The CDR3 runs to 17 residues. CDR3 DNA sequence: TGTGCCAGTAGGGATTTGGCTTGGGGGGGCATGAACACTGAAGCTTTCTTT. This sequence encodes CASRDLAWGGMNTEAFF.

The V and J genes are TRBV28 and TRBJ2-2, with D possibly matching TRBD1 (5 bases). Trimming cost V 1 base and J 2 bases, with 14 bases left between them. This CDR3 has 17 residues. Germline V gives CDR1 MDHEN, CDR2 SYDVKM. The CDR3 DNA reads as TGTGCCAGCAGTTTATCGCAGGGCATGTTTAACACCGGGGAGCTGTTTTTT. Translated, it gives CASSLSQGMFNTGELFF.

The CDR3 coding sequence is TGCGCCAGCAGCTTGGAGTCCCGTGGACAGGCCGGGGACCAGTACTTC. Translating gives CASSLESRGQAGDQYF. The chain has TRBV5-1 and TRBJ2-5, with 7 bases fitting TRBD1. CDR1 is SGHRS, CDR2 YFSETQ, per germline. V lost 0 bases to trimming and J lost 10 bases; unmatched junction nucleotides: 15. CDR3 size: 16 residues.

This clone was seen only a few times. The V gene is TRBV7-8, the J gene TRBJ1-5; weak D call: TRBD1 (6 bases). V was cut by 0 bases and J by 3 bases, with 6 bases left in between. The germline CDR1 and CDR2 sequences are SGHVS and FQNEAQ. The CDR3 totals 14 residues. CDR3 protein: CASSLAGANQPQHF. CDR3 DNA: TGTGCCAGCAGCTTAGCGGGGGCCAATCAGCCCCAGCATTTT. Using reference TRBV7-8 and TRBJ1-5 for the parts outside the CDR3, the full variable domain is GAGVSQSPRYKVAKRGQDVALRCDPISGHVSLFWYQQALGQGPEFLTYFQNEAQLDKSGLPSDRFFAERPEGSVSTLKIQRTQQEDSAVYLCASSLAGANQPQHFGDGTRLSIL.

This chain joins TRBV7-2 and TRBJ1-1; 8 bases agree with TRBD1. V trimming: 0 bases; J trimming: 10 bases; junction bases outside the gene matches: 7. CDR3 size: 14 residues. In germline, CDR1 is SGHTA, CDR2 FQGNSA. CDR3 amino acids: CASSLAGQGARAFF. CDR3 nucleotides: TGTGCCAGCAGCTTAGCGGGGCAGGGGGCCAGAGCTTTCTTT.

The V call is TRBV28, the J call TRBJ2-3; D is possibly TRBD2 (6 bases). CDR3 size: 16 residues. The ends were cut back, 8 bases at V and 3 bases at J, with 21 bases in the middle. The V gene's germline CDR1 is MDHEN and CDR2 SYDVKM. CDR3 coding DNA: TGTGCCAGCGTCGAGTGGCGGGACCCGGGAACAGATACGCAGTATTTT. Translated, it gives CASVEWRDPGTDTQYF. Complete variable domain (other parts from reference TRBV28 and TRBJ2-3): DVKVTQSSRYLVKRTGEKVFLECVQDMDHENMFWYRQDPGLGLRLIYFSYDVKMKEKGDIPEGYSVSREKKERFSLILESASTNQTSMYLCASVEWRDPGTDTQYFGPGTRLTVL.